What follows are 5 T cell receptor beta chains derived from one specimen sequenced in a study of blood T cell repertoires in COVID-19. The protocol was immunoSEQ multiplex PCR, while the TCRdb copy is restricted to in-frame clones and leaves out a portion. The repertoire consists of 100,000 to 150,000 clones, with more than 75% occurring once and the leading ten covering 3.5% to 4.5%. The sequenced material came from peripheral blood. The receptors originated from a man aged 55 to 70 with acute or convalescent COVID-19.

This sequence joins TRBV9 and TRBJ2-5; D is possibly TRBD2 (6 bases). The germline V and J ends were trimmed by 4 bases and 5 bases, with 18 bases remaining between them. CDR1 SGDLS and CDR2 YYNGEE come from the germline V gene. CDR3 length: 15 amino acids. The CDR3 DNA sequence: TGTGCCAGCAGCCCCGGGACTTCCTCGGGGGAGACCCAGTACTTC. Translated, it gives CASSPGTSSGETQYF. Drawing the rest from reference TRBV9 and TRBJ2-5, the complete variable domain is DSGVTQTPKHLITATGQRVTLRCSPRSGDLSVYWYQQSLDQGLQFLIQYYNGEERAKGNILERFSAQQFPDLHSELNLSSLELGDSALYFCASSPGTSSGETQYFGPGTRLLVL.

The rearrangement joins TRBV7-9 to TRBJ2-7, with 7 nucleotides matching TRBD1. The CDR3 consists of 15 residues. V lost 3 bases and J lost 5; bases outside the gene matches: 10. The germline gives CDR1 SEHNR, CDR2 FQNEAQ (reference sequence). This chain's CDR3 is CASSFRQGGIDEQYF. The CDR3 region has the DNA TGTGCCAGCAGCTTTAGACAGGGTGGTATCGACGAGCAGTACTTC.

The chain is built from TRBV29-1 and TRBJ1-2; D is ambiguous. The CDR3 runs 11 residues. Between the trimmed V and J ends, which lost 6 bases and 4 bases, there was a span of 9 bases. The germline CDR1 and CDR2 sequences are SQVTM and ANQGSEA. CDR3 region: CSVGRAYGYTF. The CDR3 DNA sequence: TGCAGCGTCGGGAGGGCCTATGGCTACACCTTC.

The chain combines TRBV9 with TRBJ2-7, with 8 bases lining up with TRBD2. Trimming took 3 bases from V and 1 from J; bases not matched to a gene: 15. This CDR3 spans 18 amino acids. Germline V gene data show CDR1 as SGDLS and CDR2 as YYNGEE. Written as DNA, the CDR3 is TGTGCCAGCAGCGCCCGTCCGGTAGCGGGGACCCCTTCCTACGAGCAGTACTTC. Encoded protein: CASSARPVAGTPSYEQYF.

The chain combines TRBV29-1 with TRBJ1-2, with TRBD1 as a possible D gene (6 bases). Trimming pared 3 bases from V and 6 bases from J, leaving 20 bases between. CDR1 is SQVTM and CDR2 is ANQGSEA in the germline V gene. The CDR3 runs 15 residues. The CDR3 DNA reads as TGCAGCGTTGAGGGCAGGGGTCGACCCTGGGATGGCTACACCTTC. As protein: CSVEGRGRPWDGYTF.